This is a list of T cell receptor beta chains from one sample in a study of blood T cell repertoires in COVID-19. Assay used: immunoSEQ multiplex PCR; TCRdb lists only in-frame clones, some missing. The sample contains around 81,000 clones, around four fifths of which appear only once. The sequenced material came from peripheral blood. These receptor sequences come from a man in his fifties with acute or convalescent COVID-19. Each CDR3 is given with its conserved first and last residue. A D gene is named only where the DNA matches it firmly. Part of the rows lack a size; the others show once, few, many or a class for expanded clones.

j_call clone_size d_call v_call cdr3_aa cdr3_nt
TRBJ2-5 . TRBD1 TRBV5-4 CASSPGTGGGKETQYF TGTGCCAGCAGCCCCGGGACAGGGGGGGGGAAAGAGACCCAGTACTTC
TRBJ1-3 . . TRBV28 CASSLVRLGSDSGNTIYF TGTGCCAGCAGTTTAGTTCGTCTGGGCTCCGACTCTGGAAACACCATATATTTT
TRBJ2-1 . TRBD1 TRBV9 CASSVGQGDYNEQFF TGTGCCAGCAGCGTAGGACAGGGGGACTACAATGAGCAGTTCTTC
TRBJ2-5 . . TRBV19 CASSRSGGETQYF TGTGCCAGTAGTAGGTCAGGTGGAGAGACCCAGTACTTC
TRBJ2-3 . . TRBV3-1/TRBV3-2 CASSQDVRGRRQYF TGTGCCAGCAGCCAAGATGTGCGGGGGCGGAGGCAGTATTTT
TRBJ2-6 once . TRBV6-5 CASSRGSGANVLTF TGTGCCAGCAGTCGAGGGTCTGGGGCCAACGTCCTGACTTTC
TRBJ1-2 . TRBD1 TRBV7-2 CASSLVEGQDYYNYGYTF TGTGCCAGCAGCTTAGTAGAGGGACAGGACTATTATAACTATGGCTACACCTTC
TRBJ2-4 . TRBD2 TRBV5-8 CASSTGTSGYSKNIQYF TGTGCCAGCAGCACAGGGACTAGCGGGTATTCCAAAAACATTCAGTACTTC
TRBJ1-1 . . TRBV7-2 CASSLGQGRGTEAFF TGTGCCAGCAGCTTAGGTCAGGGGAGAGGCACTGAAGCTTTCTTT
TRBJ2-7 . TRBD1 TRBV11-2 CASSLSGTDAYEQYF TGTGCCAGCAGCTTATCTGGGACAGACGCCTACGAGCAGTACTTC
TRBJ1-1 . . TRBV7-8 CASTRTEMNTEAFF TGTGCCAGCACCCGCACAGAAATGAACACTGAAGCTTTCTTT
TRBJ1-5 . . TRBV30 CAWAQGSNQPQHF TGTGCCTGGGCCCAGGGAAGCAATCAGCCCCAGCATTTT
TRBJ2-1 once TRBD2 TRBV5-1 CASSFSGGSYNEQFF TGCGCCAGCAGCTTTAGCGGGGGCTCCTACAATGAGCAGTTCTTC
TRBJ1-2 . . TRBV5-4 CASSSEGTANYGYTF TGTGCCAGCAGCTCGGAGGGGACGGCGAACTATGGCTACACCTTC
TRBJ2-1 . . TRBV6-5 CASSGTVAGGNEQFF TGTGCCAGCAGCGGGACTGTGGCAGGGGGTAATGAGCAGTTCTTC
TRBJ2-1 . . TRBV27 CASSLLGAGMDNEQFF TGTGCCAGCAGTTTATTGGGTGCGGGGATGGACAATGAGCAGTTCTTC
TRBJ1-5 . . TRBV19 CASSVQTGNQPQHF TGTGCCAGTAGTGTACAGACGGGGAATCAGCCCCAGCATTTT
TRBJ2-7 . . TRBV6-2/TRBV6-3 CASSPMRSEQYF TGTGCCAGCAGCCCCATGAGGTCCGAGCAGTACTTC
TRBJ2-7 . TRBD2 TRBV4-3 CASSRTGTSAAYEQYF TGCGCCAGCAGCCGCACCGGGACTAGCGCCGCCTACGAGCAGTACTTC
TRBJ2-5 . TRBD1 TRBV11-1 CASSLVDRGKTQYF TGTGCCAGCAGCTTAGTGGACAGGGGAAAGACCCAGTACTTC
TRBJ2-1 . TRBD1 TRBV6-5 CAIQDRSYNEQFF TGTGCCATCCAGGACAGGAGCTACAATGAGCAGTTCTTC
TRBJ2-5 . TRBD1 TRBV9 CASSAGQGVGETQYF TGTGCCAGCAGCGCCGGACAGGGGGTGGGAGAGACCCAGTACTTC
TRBJ1-3 . . TRBV7-2 CASSLAGGTPGNTIYF TGTGCCAGCAGCTTAGCGGGGGGGACGCCTGGAAACACCATATATTTT
TRBJ1-3 . . TRBV18 CASSPAQGGSGNTIYF TGTGCCAGCTCACCAGCCCAGGGTGGATCTGGAAACACCATATATTTT
TRBJ2-5 few . TRBV5-1 CASSPAPPGETQYF TGCGCCAGCAGCCCCGCACCACCGGGGGAGACCCAGTACTTC
TRBJ1-2 once TRBD1 TRBV4-3 CASSQEQGQHYGYTF TGCGCCAGCAGCCAAGAACAGGGACAGCACTATGGCTACACCTTC
TRBJ1-4 few . TRBV6-5 CASRFGGANEKLFF TGTGCCAGCAGGTTTGGAGGAGCTAATGAAAAACTGTTTTTT
TRBJ1-6 . . TRBV5-8 CASSSGNRVSPLHF TGTGCCAGCAGCTCGGGAAATCGGGTCTCACCCCTCCACTTT
TRBJ2-5 . TRBD1 TRBV18 CASSPVLRDRGETQYF TGTGCCAGCTCACCGGTCCTCCGGGACAGGGGAGAGACCCAGTACTTC
TRBJ1-6 once . TRBV3-1/TRBV3-2 CASSQDDGGQRNSPLHF TGTGCCAGCAGCCAAGACGACGGAGGACAGCGAAATTCACCCCTCCACTTT
TRBJ2-3 . . TRBV7-6 CASSLEGVSTDTQYF TGTGCCAGCAGCTTAGAAGGGGTTAGCACAGATACGCAGTATTTT
TRBJ2-7 once . TRBV9 CASSVEPTLPSYEQYF TGTGCCAGCAGCGTAGAGCCCACCCTTCCTTCCTACGAGCAGTACTTC
TRBJ2-1 . . TRBV5-1 CASNEGRPFINEQFF TGCGCCAGTAACGAGGGGAGGCCATTTATCAATGAGCAGTTCTTC
TRBJ2-2 . . TRBV12-3/TRBV12-4 CASSQNTGELFF TGTGCCAGCAGTCAAAACACCGGGGAGCTGTTTTTT
TRBJ2-3 . TRBD2 TRBV2 CASSYVGGAGDTQYF TGTGCCAGCAGTTATGTCGGGGGGGCCGGAGATACGCAGTATTTT
TRBJ2-1 . TRBD2 TRBV2 CASSAEAGGLNEQFF TGTGCCAGCAGCGCAGAGGCGGGGGGCCTCAATGAGCAGTTCTTC
TRBJ2-3 . . TRBV5-1 CASTLGGRTDTQYF TGCGCCAGCACTCTGGGGGGACGCACAGATACGCAGTATTTT
TRBJ2-7 . TRBD1 TRBV7-9 CASSPHIGQGNEQYF TGTGCCAGCAGCCCTCATATTGGACAGGGTAACGAGCAGTACTTC
TRBJ1-3 . . TRBV5-4 CASSPTGAGWSGNTIYF TGTGCCAGCAGCCCAACTGGGGCAGGTTGGAGTGGAAACACCATATATTTT
TRBJ2-5 . . TRBV4-3 CASSQTTGRQETQYF TGCGCCAGCAGCCAAACTACGGGGAGGCAAGAGACCCAGTACTTC